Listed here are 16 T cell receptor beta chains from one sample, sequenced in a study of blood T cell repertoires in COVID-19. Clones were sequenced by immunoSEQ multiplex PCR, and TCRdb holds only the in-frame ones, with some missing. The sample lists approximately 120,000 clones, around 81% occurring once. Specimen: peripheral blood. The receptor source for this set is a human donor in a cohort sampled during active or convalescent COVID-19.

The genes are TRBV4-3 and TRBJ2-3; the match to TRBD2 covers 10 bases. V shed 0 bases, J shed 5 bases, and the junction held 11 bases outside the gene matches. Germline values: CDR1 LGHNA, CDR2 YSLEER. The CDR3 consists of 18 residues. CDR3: CASSQDSALAGVQDTQYF. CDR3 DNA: TGCGCCAGCAGCCAAGATTCAGCCCTAGCGGGAGTGCAAGATACGCAGTATTTT.

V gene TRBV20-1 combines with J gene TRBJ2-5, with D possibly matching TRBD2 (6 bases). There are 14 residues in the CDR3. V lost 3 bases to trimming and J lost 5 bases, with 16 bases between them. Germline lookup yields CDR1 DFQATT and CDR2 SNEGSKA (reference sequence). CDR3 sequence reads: CSASSGPYGETQYF. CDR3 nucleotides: TGCAGTGCTAGTAGCGGCCCTTACGGGGAGACCCAGTACTTC.

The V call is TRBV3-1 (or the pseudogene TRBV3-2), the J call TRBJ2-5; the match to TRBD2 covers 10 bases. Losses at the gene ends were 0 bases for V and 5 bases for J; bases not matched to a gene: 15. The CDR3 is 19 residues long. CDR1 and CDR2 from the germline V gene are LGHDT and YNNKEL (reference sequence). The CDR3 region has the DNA TGTGCCAGCAGCCAAGAGGTTCCGGCTAGCGGGAGTGCGGAGGAGACCCAGTACTTC. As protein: CASSQEVPASGSAEETQYF.

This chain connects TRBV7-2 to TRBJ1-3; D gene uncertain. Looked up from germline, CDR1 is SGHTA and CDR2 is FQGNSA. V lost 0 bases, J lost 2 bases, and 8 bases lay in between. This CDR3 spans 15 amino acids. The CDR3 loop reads CASSLASGPGNTIYF. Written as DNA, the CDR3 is TGTGCCAGCAGCTTAGCTTCGGGTCCTGGAAACACCATATATTTT.

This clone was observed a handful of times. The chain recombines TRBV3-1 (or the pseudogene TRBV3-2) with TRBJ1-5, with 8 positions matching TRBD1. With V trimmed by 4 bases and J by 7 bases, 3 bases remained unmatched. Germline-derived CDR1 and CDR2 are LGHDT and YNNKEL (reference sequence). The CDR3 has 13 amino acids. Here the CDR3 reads CASSPDREQPQHF. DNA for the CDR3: TGTGCCAGCAGCCCGGACAGGGAGCAGCCCCAGCATTTT.

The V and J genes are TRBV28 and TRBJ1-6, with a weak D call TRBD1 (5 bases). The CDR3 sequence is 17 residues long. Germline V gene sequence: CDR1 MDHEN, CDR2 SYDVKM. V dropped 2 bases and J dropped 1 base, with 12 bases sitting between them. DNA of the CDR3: TGTGCCAGCAGTTTAGCCAGGGTGGTTTCCTATAATTCACCCCTCCACTTT. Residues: CASSLARVVSYNSPLHF. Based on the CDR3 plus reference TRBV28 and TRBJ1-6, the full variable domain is DVKVTQSSRYLVKRTGEKVFLECVQDMDHENMFWYRQDPGLGLRLIYFSYDVKMKEKGDIPEGYSVSREKKERFSLILESASTNQTSMYLCASSLARVVSYNSPLHFGNGTRLTVT.

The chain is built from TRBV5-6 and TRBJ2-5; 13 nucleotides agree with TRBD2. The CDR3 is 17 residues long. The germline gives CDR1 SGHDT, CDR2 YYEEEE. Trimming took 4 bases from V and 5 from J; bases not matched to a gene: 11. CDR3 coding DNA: TGTGCCAGCAGCCCTACTCTACTAGCGGGGGGGCGGGAGACCCAGTACTTC. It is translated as CASSPTLLAGGRETQYF.

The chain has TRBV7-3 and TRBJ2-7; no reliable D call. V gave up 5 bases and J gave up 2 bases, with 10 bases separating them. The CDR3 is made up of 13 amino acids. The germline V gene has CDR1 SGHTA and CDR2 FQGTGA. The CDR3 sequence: CASSTERTYEQYF. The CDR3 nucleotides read TGTGCCAGCAGCACAGAACGTACCTACGAGCAGTACTTC.

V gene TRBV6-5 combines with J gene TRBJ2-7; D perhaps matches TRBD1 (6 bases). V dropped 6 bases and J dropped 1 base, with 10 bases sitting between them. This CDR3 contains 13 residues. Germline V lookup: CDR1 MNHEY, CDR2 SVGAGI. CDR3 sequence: CASRQGASYEQYF. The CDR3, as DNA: TGTGCCAGCAGACAGGGAGCGTCCTACGAGCAGTACTTC.

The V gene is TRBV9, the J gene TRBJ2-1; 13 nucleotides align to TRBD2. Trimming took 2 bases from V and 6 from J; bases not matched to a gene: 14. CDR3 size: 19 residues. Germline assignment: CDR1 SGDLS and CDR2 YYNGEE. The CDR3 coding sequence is TGTGCCAGCAGCGTTTCAGCCAGGACTAGCGGGAGTTGGGGCAATGAGCAGTTCTTC. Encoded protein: CASSVSARTSGSWGNEQFF.

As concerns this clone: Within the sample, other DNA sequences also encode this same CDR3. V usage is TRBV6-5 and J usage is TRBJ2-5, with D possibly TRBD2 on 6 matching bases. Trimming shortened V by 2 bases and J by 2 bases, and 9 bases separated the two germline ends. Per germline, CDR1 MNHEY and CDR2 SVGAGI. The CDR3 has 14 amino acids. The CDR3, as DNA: TGTGCCAGCAGTTACGGCGGGGCACAAGAGACCCAGTACTTC. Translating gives CASSYGGAQETQYF.

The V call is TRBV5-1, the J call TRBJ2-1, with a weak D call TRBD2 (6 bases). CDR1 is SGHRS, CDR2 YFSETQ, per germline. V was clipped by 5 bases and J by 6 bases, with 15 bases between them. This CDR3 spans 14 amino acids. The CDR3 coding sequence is TGCGCCAGCAGTGCCGGGACTGCTAGCAATGAGCAGTTCTTC. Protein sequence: CASSAGTASNEQFF.

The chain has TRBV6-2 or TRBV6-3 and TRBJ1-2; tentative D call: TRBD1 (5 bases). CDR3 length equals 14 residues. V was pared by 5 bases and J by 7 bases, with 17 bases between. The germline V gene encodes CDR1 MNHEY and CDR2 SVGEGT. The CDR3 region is CASSLFGARGGYTF. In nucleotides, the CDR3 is TGTGCCAGCAGTCTCTTTGGGGCCCGCGGTGGCTACACCTTC.

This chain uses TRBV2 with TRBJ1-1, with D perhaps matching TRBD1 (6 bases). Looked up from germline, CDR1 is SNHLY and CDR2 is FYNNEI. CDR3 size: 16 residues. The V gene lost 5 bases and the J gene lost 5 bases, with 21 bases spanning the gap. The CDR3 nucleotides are TGTGCCAGCAGTCCCCAGGGGCCCGTGGTCCTAACTGAAGCTTTCTTT. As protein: CASSPQGPVVLTEAFF.

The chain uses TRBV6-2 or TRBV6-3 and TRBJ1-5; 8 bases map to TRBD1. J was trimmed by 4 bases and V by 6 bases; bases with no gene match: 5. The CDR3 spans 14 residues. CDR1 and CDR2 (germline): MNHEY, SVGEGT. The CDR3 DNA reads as TGTGCCAGCAGCCAGGACAGGGAGAATCAGCCCCAGCATTTT. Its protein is CASSQDRENQPQHF.

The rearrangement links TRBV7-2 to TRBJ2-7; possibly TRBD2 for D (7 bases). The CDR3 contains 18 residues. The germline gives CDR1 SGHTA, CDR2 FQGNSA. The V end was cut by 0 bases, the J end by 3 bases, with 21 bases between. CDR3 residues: CASSLAGRGASGNYEQYF. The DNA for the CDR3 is TGTGCCAGCAGCTTAGCGGGTAGGGGGGCCAGCGGGAACTACGAGCAGTACTTC.